This paragraph covers one T cell receptor beta chain sequence. The target antigen is unknown. There were only Caucasian adults among the donors, and all lived in Nashville, Tennessee. These data are taken from a study of shared clonotypes between healthy human individuals. This table comes from immunoSEQ multiplex PCR, and its TCRdb copy is limited to in-frame clones, with some not included. The data hold some 2.1 million clones, with around 95% observed a single time. Germline CDR1 reads SGHVS; CDR2 reads FQNEAQ. The CDR3 extends over 15 amino acids. Trimming pared 5 bases from V and 0 bases from J, leaving 14 bases between. General study findings and limits: Memory subsets generally showed lower estimated richness than naive subsets. Since donors were few, the genetic and exposure-history diversity represented was limited.

The receptor's source is a man aged 18 to 30 in good health. V is TRBV7-8 and J is TRBJ2-7; TRBD2 is a possible D gene (5 bases). The sample was naive CD4+ T cells sorted from blood. Subset reported: CD45RA+ positively selected. CDR3 amino acids: CASSPRGADSYEQYF. Here the CDR3 DNA reads TGTGCCAGCAGCCCCCGGGGAGCGGACTCCTACGAGCAGTACTTC.